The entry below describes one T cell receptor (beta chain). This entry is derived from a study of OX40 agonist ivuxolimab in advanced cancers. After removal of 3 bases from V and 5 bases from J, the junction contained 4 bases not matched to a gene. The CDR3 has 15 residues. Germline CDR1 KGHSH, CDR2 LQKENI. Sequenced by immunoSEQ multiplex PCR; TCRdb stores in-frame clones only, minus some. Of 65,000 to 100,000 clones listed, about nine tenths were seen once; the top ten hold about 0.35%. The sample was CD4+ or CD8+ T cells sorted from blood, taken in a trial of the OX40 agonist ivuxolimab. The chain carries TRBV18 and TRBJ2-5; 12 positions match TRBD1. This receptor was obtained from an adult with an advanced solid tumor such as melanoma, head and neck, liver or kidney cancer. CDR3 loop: CASSPGTGGYETQYF. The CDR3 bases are TGTGCCAGCTCACCGGGGACAGGGGGCTATGAGACCCAGTACTTC.